The present T cell receptor beta chain was sequenced within a study of T cells after yellow fever vaccination. Study-level findings and limits: Any FACS-sorted repertoire could hold abundant clonotypes that contaminate it from the bulk population. Relatively few clonotypes were ones that appeared in both CD4 and CD8 compartments.

This CDR3 is built from 13 residues. Germline V gene data show CDR1 as MGHRA and CDR2 as YSYEKL. V was cut by 0 bases and J by 15 bases, with 15 bases left in between. On this clonotype itself: Antigen specificity is unknown.

Synthesis of TCR cDNA relied on 5'RACE template switching, which attached a universal primer site and UMIs. A single record per CDR3 protein comes from TCRdb applying MiXCR to the 5' RACE reads. The sample records more than 350,000 distinct CDR3 sequences, around 10% being singletons. This receptor was taken from a man aged 18 to 35 who received the YFV17D yellow fever vaccine. This chain links TRBV4-1 with TRBJ2-1, with D possibly TRBD1 on 5 matching bases. This sample comprised PBMCs, obtained on the day of the first yellow fever vaccination. The CDR3 sequence is CASSQDLSQAAFF. The CDR3, as DNA: TGCGCCAGCAGCCAAGATCTTTCACAGGCCGCGTTCTTC.